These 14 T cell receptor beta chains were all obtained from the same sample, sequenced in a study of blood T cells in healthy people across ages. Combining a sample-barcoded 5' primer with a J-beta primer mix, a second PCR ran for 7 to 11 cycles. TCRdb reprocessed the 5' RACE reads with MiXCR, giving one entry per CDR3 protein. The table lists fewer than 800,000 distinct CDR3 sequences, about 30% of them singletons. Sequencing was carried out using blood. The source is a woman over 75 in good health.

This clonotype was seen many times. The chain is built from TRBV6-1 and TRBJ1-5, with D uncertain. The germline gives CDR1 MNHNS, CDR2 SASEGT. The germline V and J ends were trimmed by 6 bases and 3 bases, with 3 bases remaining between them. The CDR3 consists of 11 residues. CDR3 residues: CASRDNQPQHF. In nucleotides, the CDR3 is TGTGCCAGCAGAGACAATCAGCCCCAGCATTTT.

The CDR3 region has the DNA TGCAGTGCTACCTCGCGGGAGATTCTCTACAATGAGCAGTTCTTC. Protein sequence: CSATSREILYNEQFF. V is TRBV20-1 and J is TRBJ2-1; 7 bases fit TRBD2. The CDR3 loop spans 15 amino acids. J gave up 3 bases and V 4 bases, and 9 bases lay outside the gene matches. From germline, CDR1 is DFQATT and CDR2 SNEGSKA (reference sequence).

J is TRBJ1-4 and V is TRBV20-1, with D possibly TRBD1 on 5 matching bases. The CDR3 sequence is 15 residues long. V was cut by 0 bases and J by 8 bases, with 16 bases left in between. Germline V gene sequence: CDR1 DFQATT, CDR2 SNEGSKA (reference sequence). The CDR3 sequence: CSARDRGRGREKLFF. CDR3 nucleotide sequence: TGCAGTGCTAGAGATCGGGGCCGGGGGAGAGAAAAACTGTTTTTT.

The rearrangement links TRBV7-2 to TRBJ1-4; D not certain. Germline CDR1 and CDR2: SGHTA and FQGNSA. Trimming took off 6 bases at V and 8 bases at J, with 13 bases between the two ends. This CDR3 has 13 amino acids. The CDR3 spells CASSPHEQEKLFF. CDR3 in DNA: TGTGCCAGCAGTCCCCACGAGCAGGAAAAACTGTTTTTT.

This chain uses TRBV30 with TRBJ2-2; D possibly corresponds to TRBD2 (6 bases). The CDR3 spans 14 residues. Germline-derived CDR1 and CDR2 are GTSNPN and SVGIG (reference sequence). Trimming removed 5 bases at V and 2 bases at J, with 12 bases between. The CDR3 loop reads CAWGPGGNTGELFF. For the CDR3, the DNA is TGTGCCTGGGGACCCGGGGGTAACACCGGGGAGCTGTTTTTT.

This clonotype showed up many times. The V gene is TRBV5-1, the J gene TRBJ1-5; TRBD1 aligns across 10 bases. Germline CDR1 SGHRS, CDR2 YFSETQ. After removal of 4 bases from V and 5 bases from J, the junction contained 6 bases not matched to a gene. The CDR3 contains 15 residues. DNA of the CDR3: TGCGCCAGCAGCCTGTCGGGACAGGGGTATCAGCCCCAGCATTTT. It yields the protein CASSLSGQGYQPQHF.

CDR3 residues: CASSSRSEGYTF. CDR3 nucleotides: TGTGCCAGCAGTTCCCGTTCGGAAGGCTACACCTTC. The V gene is TRBV12-3 or TRBV12-4, the J gene TRBJ1-2; D is unresolved. The CDR3 sequence is 12 residues long. Trimming took off 4 bases at V and 8 bases at J, with 11 bases between the two ends.

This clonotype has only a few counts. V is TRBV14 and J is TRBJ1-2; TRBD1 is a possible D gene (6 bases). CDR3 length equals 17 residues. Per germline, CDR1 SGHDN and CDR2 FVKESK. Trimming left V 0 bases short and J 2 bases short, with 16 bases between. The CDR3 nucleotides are TGTGCCAGCAGCCAAGAACCTACAGGGTGGGGGAACTATGGCTACACCTTC. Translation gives CASSQEPTGWGNYGYTF.

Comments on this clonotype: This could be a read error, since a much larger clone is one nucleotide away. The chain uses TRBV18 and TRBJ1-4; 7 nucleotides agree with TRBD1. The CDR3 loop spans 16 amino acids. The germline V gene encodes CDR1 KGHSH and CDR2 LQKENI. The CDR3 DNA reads TGTGCCAGCTCACCGGGACAGCTAGCAACTAATGAAAAACGGTTTTTT. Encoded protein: CASSPGQLATNEKRFF.

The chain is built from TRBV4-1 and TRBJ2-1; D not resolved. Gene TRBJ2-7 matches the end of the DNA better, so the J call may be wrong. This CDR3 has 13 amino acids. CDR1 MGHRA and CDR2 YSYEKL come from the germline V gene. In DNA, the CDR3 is TGCGCCAGCAGCTCGAATGGTGAAGGGGAGCAGTACTTC. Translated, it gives CASSSNGEGEQYF.

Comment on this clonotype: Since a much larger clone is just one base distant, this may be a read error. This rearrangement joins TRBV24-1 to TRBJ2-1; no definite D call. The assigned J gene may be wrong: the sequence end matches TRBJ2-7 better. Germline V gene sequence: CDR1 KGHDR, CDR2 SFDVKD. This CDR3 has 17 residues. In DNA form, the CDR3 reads TGTGCCACCAGTGATTCGTCCGTCGGTTTCCTGTACAATGAGCAGTACTTC. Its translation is CATSDSSVGFLYNEQYF.

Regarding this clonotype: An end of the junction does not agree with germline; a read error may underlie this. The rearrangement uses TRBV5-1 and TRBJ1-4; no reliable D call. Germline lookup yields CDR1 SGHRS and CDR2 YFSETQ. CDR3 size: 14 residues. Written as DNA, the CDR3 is TGCGCCTGCAGCTTGAGCTTCGCGGATGAAAAACTGTTTTTT. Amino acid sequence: CACSLSFADEKLFF.

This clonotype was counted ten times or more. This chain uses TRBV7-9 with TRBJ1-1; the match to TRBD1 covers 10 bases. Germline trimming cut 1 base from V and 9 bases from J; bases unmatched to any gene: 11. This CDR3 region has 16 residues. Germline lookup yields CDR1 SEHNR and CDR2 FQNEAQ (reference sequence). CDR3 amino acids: CASSLGAGTGAPQAFF. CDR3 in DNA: TGTGCCAGCAGCTTAGGAGCAGGGACAGGGGCACCCCAAGCTTTCTTT.

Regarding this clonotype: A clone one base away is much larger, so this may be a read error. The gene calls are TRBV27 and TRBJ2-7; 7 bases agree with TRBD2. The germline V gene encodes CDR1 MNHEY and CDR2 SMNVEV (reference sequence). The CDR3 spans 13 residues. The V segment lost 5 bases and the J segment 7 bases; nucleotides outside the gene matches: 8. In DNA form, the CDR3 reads TGTGCCAGCAGTCGGGGGGAGTACAATGAGCAGTACTTC. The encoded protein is CASSRGEYNEQYF.